This T cell receptor (beta chain) is from a study of cytomegalovirus exposure and HLA in healthy donors. Study-level background: The roughly 130 validation repertoires used the same platform as the roughly 670 first-cohort repertoires (as reported by a later analysis).

Here immunoSEQ multiplex PCR was the method, and the copy in TCRdb shows in-frame clones only, minus some. The data hold over 100,000 clones, with 85% to 90% observed a single time. As concerns this clone: Its antigen remains unidentified.

Study results and limitations: A few CMV-associated chains were confirmed in vitro to be specific for CMV antigens. Reported results showed that the classifier diagnosed cytomegalovirus status with high specificity and sensitivity. TCR sequences were mostly rare, though some public TCRs occurred in many donors.

There are 15 residues in the CDR3. CDR1 and CDR2 from the germline V gene are SGHTA and FQGNSA. V was trimmed by 2 bases and J by 10 bases, leaving 18 bases between them. The source material was PBMCs. The receptor was derived from a woman aged 18-29 years in good health and CMV-seropositive. V usage is TRBV7-2 and J usage is TRBJ2-1, with TRBD1 as a possible D gene (6 bases). The CDR3 coding sequence is TGTGCCAGCAGCTTACCCTTCCAGGGGATTGGAGAGCAGTTCTTC. Amino acids: CASSLPFQGIGEQFF. The full variable domain, rest sourced from reference TRBV7-2 and TRBJ2-1, is GAGVSQSPSNKVTEKGKDVELRCDPISGHTALYWYRQSLGQGLEFLIYFQGNSAPDKSGLPSDRFSAERTGGSVSTLTIQRTQQEDSAVYLCASSLPFQGIGEQFFGPGTRLTVL.